Listed below are T cell receptor beta chains from one sample, sequenced in a study of tumor and adjacent non-tumor tissue in lung cancer. TCRdb re-called the multiplex PCR reads with MiXCR, one entry per CDR3 protein. The sample contains tens of thousands of distinct CDR3 sequences, more than 75% of which appear only once. The source material was distant non-tumor lung tissue. These receptor sequences come from a man in his 60s with non-small cell lung cancer. CDR3s include the opening cysteine and the closing phenylalanine or tryptophan. A D gene is named only where the DNA matches it firmly. Clone size is given for some rows only: seen once, a few or many times, or a class if the clone is expanded.

17 TRBJ2-1 TRBV6-2/TRBV6-3 . TRBD2 TGTGCCAGTAGTTACAATATACGCGGGAGTTTCCCCCTTGAGCAGTTTTTC CASSYNIRGSFPLEQFF
14 TRBJ2-7 TRBV5-1 few TRBD1 TGCGCCAAGAGCGCCGGGACAGGGGCTTCCGAGCAGTACTTC CAKSAGTGASEQYF
14 TRBJ2-5 TRBV5-4 medium-sized . TGTGCCAGCAGCTACGACGAACAGACGGAGACCCAGTACTTC CASSYDEQTETQYF
13 TRBJ1-5 TRBV29-1 . . TGCAGCGTAGTCTACAGGGACAATCAGCCCCACTATTTT CSVVYRDNQPHYF
15 TRBJ1-1 TRBV28 . TRBD1 TGTGCCAGCAGTTGGACGGGACAGGGGAAGACTGAAGCTTTCTTT CASSWTGQGKTEAFF
14 TRBJ2-7 TRBV6-5 . . TGTGACAGCAGTTACCATGGCGTACCCTACGAGCAGTACTTC CDSSYHGVPYEQYF
13 TRBJ1-1 TRBV6-1 . . TGTGCCAGCAGGGTTGTGTCGAACATTGAAGCTTTCTTT CASRVVSNIEAFF
15 TRBJ2-7 TRBV6-5 once TRBD2 TGTGCCAGCAGTTTCTCGAGGCGGGAGACGGTCGAACAGTACTTC CASSFSRRETVEQYF
15 TRBJ2-1 TRBV29-1 . TRBD2 TGCAGCGTTGAAGGGCCTAGCGGGATGGGAGGTAAGCAGTTCTTC CSVEGPSGMGGKQFF
13 TRBJ2-7 TRBV12-3/TRBV12-4 . . TGTGCCAGCAGTGCATCCCTTATAGGGGAGCGGTACTTT CASSASLIGERYF
15 TRBJ2-1 TRBV12-3/TRBV12-4 . . TGTCCCAGTAGTTTCCCTCAGCGGAACGACAATGAGCAGCTCTTC CPSSFPQRNDNEQLF
16 TRBJ2-7 TRBV6-2/TRBV6-3 . TRBD2 TGTGCCAGTAGTTACTCGTCACTACTAGCGGGAGTCGTGCAGTACTTC CASSYSSLLAGVVQYF